Below are 32 T cell receptor beta chains sequenced from a single sample in a study of T cells in Graves' hyperthyroidism and ophthalmopathy. Amplification of TCR beta CDR3 regions used RNA as the template. First-round RT-PCR targeting the TCR CDR3 was performed with the HTBI primer set. TCRdb re-derived calls from the multiplex PCR reads in MiXCR, one entry per CDR3 protein. The sample includes 550,000 to 650,000 distinct CDR3 sequences, approximately 14% seen only once; the top ten take 5.8%. The sequencing sample was made of blood. The receptors originated from a woman between 25 and 40 years old with Graves' hyperthyroidism that later progressed to Graves' ophthalmopathy.

This clonotype showed up many times. The chain links TRBV7-9 to TRBJ1-1; D gene uncertain. The germline CDR1 and CDR2 sequences are SEHNR and FQNEAQ (reference sequence). The CDR3 has 18 residues. The V end lost 3 bases, the J end lost 0 bases, and 20 bases lay between the germline ends. This chain's CDR3 is CASSFRTVLGQMNTEAFF. CDR3 nucleotides: TGTGCCAGCAGCTTTAGGACTGTTCTCGGGCAAATGAACACTGAAGCTTTCTTT.

V usage is TRBV7-3 and J usage is TRBJ2-1, with D possibly being TRBD2 (6 bases). CDR3 length equals 16 residues. Trimming removed 1 base from V and 7 bases from J, with 17 bases in between. Per the germline V gene, CDR1 is SGHTA and CDR2 is FQGTGA. The CDR3 protein is CASSLSGTERGNEQFF. In nucleotides, the CDR3 is TGTGCCAGCAGCTTAAGCGGGACTGAACGGGGAAATGAGCAGTTCTTC.

This clonotype showed up many times. The chain couples TRBV6-2 or TRBV6-3 to TRBJ2-7; TRBD1 aligns across 7 bases. The CDR3 has 14 residues. Germline V lookup: CDR1 MNHEY, CDR2 SVGEGT. With 4 bases clipped from V and 1 base from J, the junction kept 4 bases outside the gene matches. The CDR3 loop reads CASSFTTGSYEQYF. CDR3 in DNA: TGTGCCAGCAGTTTCACGACAGGGTCCTACGAGCAGTACTTC.

This clonotype has ten or more counts. The chain is built from TRBV12-5 and TRBJ2-5; D may be TRBD1 (5 bases). Trimming removed 1 base at V and 5 bases at J, with 11 bases between. From germline, CDR1 is LGHNT and CDR2 FRNRAP. CDR3 length: 14 residues. The CDR3 loop reads CASGLEQGDETQYF. Written as DNA, the CDR3 is TGTGCTAGTGGTTTGGAGCAGGGTGATGAGACCCAGTACTTC.

This clonotype was detected many times. V gene TRBV28 combines with J gene TRBJ2-3, with D maybe TRBD2 (5 bases). Trimming took 0 bases from V and 2 from J, leaving 12 bases between them. In germline, CDR1 is MDHEN, CDR2 SYDVKM. The CDR3 totals 16 residues. Written as DNA, the CDR3 is TGTGCCAGCAGTTTATGGGCAGCGGAGATCACAGATACGCAGTATTTT. This translates into CASSLWAAEITDTQYF. The variable domain in full, completed from reference TRBV28 and TRBJ2-3, reads DVKVTQSSRYLVKRTGEKVFLECVQDMDHENMFWYRQDPGLGLRLIYFSYDVKMKEKGDIPEGYSVSREKKERFSLILESASTNQTSMYLCASSLWAAEITDTQYFGPGTRLTVL.

This clonotype was counted many times. The chain joins TRBV12-5 to TRBJ2-1, with 12 bases matching TRBD2. Per germline, CDR1 LGHNT and CDR2 FRNRAP. CDR3 size: 16 residues. V lost 6 bases, J lost 4 bases, and 7 bases stayed unmatched. The CDR3 coding sequence is TGTGCTAGTGGACTACTAGCGGGAGGTGATTACAATGAGCAGTTCTTC. This encodes CASGLLAGGDYNEQFF.

This sequence joins TRBV4-1 and TRBJ2-5; TRBD1 matches at 10 bases. The V segment lost 4 bases and the J segment 13 bases; nucleotides outside the gene matches: 9. Looked up from germline, CDR1 is MGHRA and CDR2 is YSYEKL. The CDR3 contains 13 residues. In DNA form, the CDR3 reads TGCGCCAGCAGCCCCCGGGACAGGGGAAGGGCGTACTTC. This codes for CASSPRDRGRAYF.

A single count supports this clonotype. One junction end disagrees with the germline gene, perhaps due to a read error. This chain joins TRBV10-3 and TRBJ2-3; D is perhaps TRBD1 (7 bases). Germline CDR1 and CDR2: ENHRY and SYGVKD. CDR3 size: 14 residues. The CDR3 is CAIARQGGTDTQSF. CDR3 sequence (DNA): TGTGCCATCGCCCGCCAGGGGGGCACAGATACGCAGTCTTTT.

This chain joins TRBV3-1 and TRBJ1-2, with D perhaps TRBD1 (6 bases). The CDR3 extends over 14 amino acids. V shed 4 bases and J shed 4 bases, with 13 bases lying between them. CDR1 is LGHDT and CDR2 is YNNKEL in the germline V gene (reference sequence). The CDR3 loop is CASSPGDGPYGYTF. The CDR3 nucleotides read TGTGCCAGCAGCCCAGGGGACGGCCCCTATGGCTACACCTTC.

This chain uses TRBV7-9 with TRBJ2-7, with a possible D match to TRBD1 (5 bases). Germline lookup yields CDR1 SEHNR and CDR2 FQNEAQ (reference sequence). Trimming left V 7 bases short and J 4 bases short, with 14 bases between. This CDR3 spans 13 amino acids. This CDR3 is CASNERGQYEQYF. DNA for the CDR3: TGTGCCAGCAACGAAAGGGGCCAGTACGAGCAGTACTTC.

In this sample, this clonotype turned up many times. V and J are TRBV5-1 and TRBJ2-1; D may be TRBD2 (6 bases). CDR3 length equals 15 residues. V lost 0 bases to trimming and J lost 4 bases, with 11 bases between them. CDR1 and CDR2 (germline): SGHRS, YFSETQ. As DNA, the CDR3 is TGCGCCAGCAGCTTGGCAGCGGGTCCTTACAATGAGCAGTTCTTC. Translating it yields CASSLAAGPYNEQFF.

This clonotype appeared a few times. This sequence joins TRBV7-9 and TRBJ2-5, with D possibly TRBD1 on 6 matching bases. The germline V and J ends were trimmed by 1 base and 5 bases, with 14 bases remaining between them. The CDR3 loop spans 15 amino acids. CDR1 SEHNR and CDR2 FQNEAQ come from the germline V gene (reference sequence). As DNA, the CDR3 is TGTGCCAGCAGCTTAGGGGACATTTTCGGGGAGACCCAGTACTTC. It translates to CASSLGDIFGETQYF.

Many counts were recorded for this clonotype. The V call is TRBV3-1, the J call TRBJ2-7; TRBD2 matches 7 bases. Unmatched junction bases numbered 6, after V lost 4 bases and J lost 6 bases. Looked up from germline, CDR1 is LGHDT and CDR2 is YNNKEL (reference sequence). This CDR3 is built from 13 residues. The CDR3 bases are TGTGCCAGCAGCCGGACTAGGAAGGGCGAGCAGTACTTC. This encodes CASSRTRKGEQYF.

This clonotype came up many times. The chain employs TRBV6-2 or TRBV6-3 and TRBJ2-7; TRBD2 agrees at 16 bases. Germline CDR1 reads MNHEY; CDR2 reads SVGEGT. CDR3 length equals 17 residues. The V gene end was trimmed by 2 bases and the J gene end by 6 bases; junction bases not matched to a gene: 7. The CDR3 region has the DNA TGTGCCAGCAGTTACCCGGGACTAGCGGGAGGGCCGGGCGAGCAGTACTTC. The encoded protein is CASSYPGLAGGPGEQYF.

In this sample, this clonotype turned up many times. The chain uses TRBV6-5 and TRBJ1-2; TRBD1 matches 8 bases. Germline V lookup: CDR1 MNHEY, CDR2 SVGAGI. This CDR3 spans 20 amino acids. V lost 4 bases to trimming and J lost 3 bases; unmatched junction nucleotides: 22. CDR3 DNA: TGTGCCAGCAGTTCCCCTGGTGGACAGGGTAGAGGACAGAGGGACTATGGCTACACCTTC. It encodes CASSSPGGQGRGQRDYGYTF.

This clonotype has only a few counts. The genes are TRBV6-1 and TRBJ2-2; TRBD2 matches at 10 bases. V was clipped by 6 bases and J by 4 bases; unmatched bases: 2. Germline V lookup: CDR1 MNHNS, CDR2 SASEGT. The CDR3 length is 14 residues. The CDR3 DNA reads TGTGCCAGCAGAAGACTAGCGGGCACCGGGGAGCTGTTTTTT. Amino acid sequence: CASRRLAGTGELFF.

This clonotype has ten or more counts. The chain employs TRBV29-1 and TRBJ1-1; unclear D gene. This CDR3 has 13 residues. The V gene's germline CDR1 is SQVTM and CDR2 ANQGSEA. V gave up 2 bases and J gave up 0 bases, with 7 bases separating them. Here the CDR3 reads CSVERGMNTEAFF. The DNA for the CDR3 is TGCAGCGTTGAACGGGGTATGAACACTGAAGCTTTCTTT.

The CDR3 is CASSPTGQGGYEQYF. The DNA for the CDR3 is TGTGCCAGCAGTCCCACGGGACAGGGGGGCTACGAGCAGTACTTC. The gene calls are TRBV11-2 and TRBJ2-7; 11 bases agree with TRBD1. Germline V gives CDR1 SGHAT, CDR2 FQNNGV. J was trimmed by 3 bases and V by 6 bases; bases with no gene match: 7. The CDR3 extends over 15 amino acids.

The chain joins TRBV2 to TRBJ1-2; TRBD1 agrees at 8 bases. The length of the CDR3 is 14 residues. Germline V gives CDR1 SNHLY, CDR2 FYNNEI. V gave up 7 bases and J gave up 4 bases; unmatched junction bases: 8. As DNA, the CDR3 is TGTGCCAGCACTGGGACAGGTGCCCTCTATGGCTACACCTTC. Its translation: CASTGTGALYGYTF. Drawing the rest from reference TRBV2 and TRBJ1-2, the complete variable domain is EPEVTQTPSHQVTQMGQEVILRCVPISNHLYFYWYRQILGQKVEFLVSFYNNEISEKSEIFDDQFSVERPDGSNFTLKIRSTKLEDSAMYFCASTGTGALYGYTFGSGTRLTVV.

This clonotype showed up many times. The genes are TRBV12-3 or TRBV12-4 and TRBJ1-3; tentative D call: TRBD1 (6 bases). The CDR3 totals 12 residues. Trimming cost V 7 bases and J 9 bases, with 13 bases left between them. As DNA, the CDR3 is TGTGCCAGCACAAGCGGGGGGCCCACCATATATTTT. The encoded protein is CASTSGGPTIYF.

V is TRBV7-2 and J is TRBJ1-1, with 8 positions matching TRBD1. V lost 4 bases and J lost 11; bases outside the gene matches: 9. The CDR3 is 13 residues long. Germline CDR1 SGHTA, CDR2 FQGNSA. CDR3 sequence reads: CASSSGTGPGAFF. As DNA, the CDR3 is TGTGCCAGCAGCTCCGGGACAGGCCCGGGGGCTTTCTTT.

There are many counts of this clonotype. The rearrangement joins TRBV27 to TRBJ2-3; D may be TRBD1 or TRBD2 (5 bases each). Trimming shortened V by 2 bases and J by 1 base, and 16 bases separated the two germline ends. CDR3 length: 17 residues. Germline lookup yields CDR1 MNHEY and CDR2 SMNVEV (reference sequence). The CDR3 spells CASSLLQQGRGTDTQYF. The CDR3 DNA sequence: TGTGCCAGCAGTTTACTCCAGCAGGGACGAGGCACAGATACGCAGTATTTT.

This clonotype has at least ten counts. This CDR3 reads CASSLKRSFSNEQFF. CDR3 DNA sequence: TGTGCCAGCAGTTTAAAGAGATCCTTTTCCAATGAGCAGTTCTTC. The chain joins TRBV12-3 or TRBV12-4 to TRBJ2-1; D unclear. The CDR3 contains 15 residues. V shed 2 bases and J shed 6 bases, with 14 bases lying between them.

This chain uses TRBV24-1 with TRBJ2-1; 9 nucleotides match TRBD1. CDR3 length: 17 residues. V was pared by 4 bases and J by 10 bases, with 16 bases of the junction left unmatched. CDR1 is KGHDR and CDR2 is SFDVKD in the germline V gene. As DNA, the CDR3 is TGTGCCACCAGTGACCTCCCTACAGGGGGCGGTATCCTGGAGCAGTTCTTC. Translating it yields CATSDLPTGGGILEQFF.

This clonotype came up many times. V gene TRBV20-1 combines with J gene TRBJ2-7; TRBD2 aligns across 7 bases. The CDR3 contains 14 residues. V lost 0 bases, J lost 5 bases, and 7 bases stayed unmatched. Germline CDR1 DFQATT, CDR2 SNEGSKA (reference sequence). DNA of the CDR3: TGCAGTGCTAGAGATCCAGCGGGAAAGAACGAGCAGTACTTC. It specifies CSARDPAGKNEQYF.

This clonotype was observed many times. The V call is TRBV24-1, the J call TRBJ2-1; 7 bases fit TRBD1. The CDR3 totals 18 residues. Trimming cost V 1 base and J 3 bases; bases outside gene matches: 11. Germline CDR1 is KGHDR and CDR2 is SFDVKD. CDR3 in amino acids: CATSDFSSGQTNYNEQFF. CDR3 nucleotides: TGTGCCACCAGTGATTTTTCGTCGGGACAGACCAACTACAATGAGCAGTTCTTC.

The rearrangement uses TRBV29-1 and TRBJ2-2, with TRBD2 matching 16 bases. From germline, CDR1 is SQVTM and CDR2 ANQGSEA. V trimming: 3 bases; J trimming: 4 bases; junction bases outside the gene matches: 5. CDR3 length equals 17 residues. The CDR3 DNA sequence: TGCAGCGTTGAGGGACTAGCGGGGGGGGTCGGCACCGGGGAGCTGTTTTTT. Protein: CSVEGLAGGVGTGELFF.

The rearrangement links TRBV20-1 to TRBJ2-3; no firm D call. This CDR3 spans 12 amino acids. Looked up from germline, CDR1 is DFQATT and CDR2 is SNEGSKA (reference sequence). V dropped 3 bases and J dropped 5 bases, with 9 bases sitting between them. The CDR3 DNA sequence: TGCAGTGCTAGTATGCCGGGAGATACGCAGTATTTT. Its translation: CSASMPGDTQYF.

This clonotype was counted between two and nine times. The chain employs TRBV6-1 and TRBJ2-2; 7 bases are a match to TRBD1. The V segment lost 5 bases and the J segment 4 bases; nucleotides outside the gene matches: 10. The V gene's germline CDR1 is MNHNS and CDR2 SASEGT. The length of the CDR3 is 16 residues. CDR3 coding DNA: TGTGCCAGCAGTAGCGACAGGGTAGCTCTCACCGGGGAGCTGTTTTTT. It yields the protein CASSSDRVALTGELFF.

This clonotype was detected a few times. V usage is TRBV5-1 and J usage is TRBJ2-7; D not certain. This CDR3 has 14 residues. Germline V gives CDR1 SGHRS, CDR2 YFSETQ. The V end lost 2 bases, the J end lost 3 bases, and 12 bases lay between the germline ends. CDR3: CASSLPGSGYEQYF. The CDR3 DNA is TGCGCCAGCAGCTTACCCGGGTCAGGCTACGAGCAGTACTTC.

This clonotype was counted many times. The chain links TRBV7-2 to TRBJ2-3, with D unclear. Germline lookup yields CDR1 SGHTA and CDR2 FQGNSA. The CDR3 runs 14 residues. Trimming shortened V by 5 bases and J by 4 bases, and 13 bases separated the two germline ends. CDR3 loop: CASSRQLAPDTQYF. Written as DNA, the CDR3 is TGTGCCAGCAGCCGCCAACTGGCCCCAGATACGCAGTATTTT.

This clonotype has just a few counts. The chain couples TRBV5-1 to TRBJ2-7; no firm D call. Trimming cost V 1 base and J 0 bases, with 11 bases left between them. The CDR3 has 15 amino acids. Germline-derived CDR1 and CDR2 are SGHRS and YFSETQ. DNA of the CDR3: TGCGCCAGCAGCTTGAGGGCCTCCAGCTCCTACGAGCAGTACTTC. Protein: CASSLRASSSYEQYF.